This T cell receptor (beta chain) is drawn from a study of blood T cell repertoires in COVID-19. Libraries were prepared by immunoSEQ multiplex PCR; TCRdb keeps only in-frame clonotypes and omits some of them. The table records roughly 170,000 clones, over 65% of them present only once. Unmatched junction bases numbered 7, after V lost 4 bases and J lost 1 base. In germline, CDR1 is SGHRS, CDR2 YFSETQ. The CDR3 loop spans 17 amino acids. The receptor was derived from a woman at least 80 years old with acute or convalescent COVID-19. This chain links TRBV5-1 with TRBJ2-3; 12 positions agree with TRBD2. The sequenced sample consisted of peripheral blood. CDR3 DNA: TGCGCCAGCAGCCCGTTGACTAGCGGGAGTGGCACAGATACGCAGTATTTT. It codes for CASSPLTSGSGTDTQYF.